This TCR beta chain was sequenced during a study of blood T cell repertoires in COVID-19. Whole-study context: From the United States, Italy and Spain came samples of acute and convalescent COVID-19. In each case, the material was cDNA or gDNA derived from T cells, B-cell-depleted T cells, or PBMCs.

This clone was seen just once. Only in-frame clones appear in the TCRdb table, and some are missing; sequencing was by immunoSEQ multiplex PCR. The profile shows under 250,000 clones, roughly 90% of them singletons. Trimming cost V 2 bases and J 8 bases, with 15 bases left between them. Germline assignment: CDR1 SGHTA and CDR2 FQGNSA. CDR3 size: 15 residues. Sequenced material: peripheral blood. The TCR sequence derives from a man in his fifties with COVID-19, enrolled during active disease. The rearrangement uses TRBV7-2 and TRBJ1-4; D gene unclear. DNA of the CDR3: TGTGCCAGCAGCTTACTACTAGGCGGTAGAGAAAAACTGTTTTTT. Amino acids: CASSLLLGGREKLFF.